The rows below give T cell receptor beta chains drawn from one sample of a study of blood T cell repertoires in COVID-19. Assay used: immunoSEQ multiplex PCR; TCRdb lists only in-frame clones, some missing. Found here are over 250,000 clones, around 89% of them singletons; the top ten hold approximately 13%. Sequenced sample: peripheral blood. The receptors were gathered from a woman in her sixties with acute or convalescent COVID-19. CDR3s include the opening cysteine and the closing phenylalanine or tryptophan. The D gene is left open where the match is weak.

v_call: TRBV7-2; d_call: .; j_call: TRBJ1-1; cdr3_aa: CASSPQVFDSGTEAFF
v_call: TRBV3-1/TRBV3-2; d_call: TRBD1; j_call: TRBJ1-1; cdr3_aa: CASSPPGQAVEAFF
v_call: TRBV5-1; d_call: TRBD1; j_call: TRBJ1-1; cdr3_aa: CASSTGQGNTEAFF
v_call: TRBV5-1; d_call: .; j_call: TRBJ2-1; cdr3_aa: CASSFGHEQFF
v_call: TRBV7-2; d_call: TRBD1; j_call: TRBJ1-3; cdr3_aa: CASSLGTGWRNTIYF
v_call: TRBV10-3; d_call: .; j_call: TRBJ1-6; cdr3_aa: CASRSSYNSPLHF
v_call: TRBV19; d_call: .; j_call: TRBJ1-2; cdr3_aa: CASSDTGSYGYTF
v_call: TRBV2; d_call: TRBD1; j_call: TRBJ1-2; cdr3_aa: CASTKRDRGGYTF
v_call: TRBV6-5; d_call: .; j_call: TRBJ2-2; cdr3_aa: CASSREGGRTGELFF
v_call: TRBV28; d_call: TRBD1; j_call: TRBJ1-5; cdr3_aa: CASFPGGQYQPQHF
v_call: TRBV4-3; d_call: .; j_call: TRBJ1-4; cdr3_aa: CASSQDSRENEKLFF
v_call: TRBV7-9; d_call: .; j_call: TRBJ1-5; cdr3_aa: CASSPTGSGQPQHF
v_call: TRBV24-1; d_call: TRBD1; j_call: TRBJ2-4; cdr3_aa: CATSPLHGYRGSDIQYF
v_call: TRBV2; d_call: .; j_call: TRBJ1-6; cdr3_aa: CASSARLARGSPLHF
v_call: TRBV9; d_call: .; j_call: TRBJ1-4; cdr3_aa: CASSLGQATNEKLFF
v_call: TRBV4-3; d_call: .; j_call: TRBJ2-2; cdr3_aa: CASSHTTQGGYTGELFF
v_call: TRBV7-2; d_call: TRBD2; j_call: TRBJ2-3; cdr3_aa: CASSFGGAGAGTDTQYF
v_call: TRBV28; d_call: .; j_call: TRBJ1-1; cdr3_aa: CASSSTLNTEAFF
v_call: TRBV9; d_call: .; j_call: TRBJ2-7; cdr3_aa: CASSPMASAHYEQYF
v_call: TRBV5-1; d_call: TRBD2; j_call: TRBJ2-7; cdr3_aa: CASSLASGPYEQYF
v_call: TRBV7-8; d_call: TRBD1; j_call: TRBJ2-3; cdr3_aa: CASSLGDRSPSTDTQYF
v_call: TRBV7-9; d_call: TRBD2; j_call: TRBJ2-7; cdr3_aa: CASSLEASGSYEQYF
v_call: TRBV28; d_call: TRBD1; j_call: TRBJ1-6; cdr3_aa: CASSSYGTDNSPLHF